This section outlines one TCR beta chain sequence together with its context. The entry originates in a study of blood T cell repertoires in COVID-19. Turning to the study itself: Sites in the United States, Italy and Spain provided acute and convalescent COVID-19 samples. T cells, B-cell-depleted T cells, or PBMCs supplied cDNA or gDNA.

In the original processing: Amplified reference gene primers provided the basis for estimating nucleated cell counts. Clones were sequenced by immunoSEQ multiplex PCR, and TCRdb holds only the in-frame ones, with some missing. The DNA was the basis for D and trimming; V, J and clone size are from that table. This table holds roughly 390,000 clones, around 85% found once. Per the germline V gene, CDR1 is ENHRY and CDR2 is SYGVKD. The CDR3 spans 12 residues. V gave up 8 bases and J gave up 3 bases, with 10 bases separating them. This receptor was identified in a woman aged 18 to 35 with acute or convalescent COVID-19. The sample consisted of peripheral blood. The genes are TRBV10-3 and TRBJ1-2; D may be TRBD1 (5 bases). The CDR3 bases are TGTGCCATCGGTAGGGGATACTATGGCTACACCTTC. Amino acid sequence: CAIGRGYYGYTF.